This T cell receptor beta chain was obtained from a study of response to subunit inactivated influenza vaccine. V lost 5 bases and J lost 8; bases outside the gene matches: 9. The CDR3 is 16 amino acids. Germline-derived CDR1 and CDR2 are SGHTA and FQGNSA. MiXCR, run by TCRdb on the RT-PCR reads, gives a single entry per CDR3 protein. The table lists roughly 540,000 distinct CDR3 sequences, less than 25% of them singletons. This sample was shared with a second study, whose subject was T cells expressing NK-cell markers. From that study: 5'RACE template switching built TCR beta cDNA with unique molecular identifiers. According to the study, TCR beta repertoires originated from sorted CD3+CD56+NKG2C+, CD3+CD56+NKG2C- and CD3+CD56-NKG2C+ T cells. HCMV specificity of the expanded NKG2C+ T cell clones was not established.

The clonotype originates from a man aged 50-59 years who received an inactivated influenza vaccine. The V call is TRBV7-2, the J call TRBJ2-1; 13 positions match TRBD2. Specimen: CD4+ T cells sorted from PBMCs, collected 11 to 12 days after vaccination. The DNA of the CDR3 is TGTGCCAGCAGCCACTACGGACTAGCGGGAGTCGATGAGCAGTTCTTC. It is translated as CASSHYGLAGVDEQFF.